This T cell receptor (beta chain) was obtained from a study of CD8 T cells in ankylosing spondylitis. Findings of the study overall: CD8+ by phenotype, disease-linked clones were relatively rare in peripheral blood. Fewer than ten highly homologous variants made up a TCR beta motif that seemed to typify ankylosing spondylitis blood.

CDR1 and CDR2 from the germline V gene are MNHEY and SVGAGI. The CDR3 has 14 amino acids. Trimming shortened V by 3 bases and J by 3 bases, and 9 bases separated the two germline ends. Turning to this clonotype: The antigen remains unidentified.

Quantitative 5'-RACE with molecular barcodes produced the TCR beta libraries. A single record per CDR3 protein comes from TCRdb applying MiXCR to the 5' RACE reads. Of 250,000 to 350,000 distinct CDR3 sequences listed, under 25% are singletons. Sequenced sample: blood, either unsorted or a sorted T cell fraction (not recorded which). The chain carries TRBV6-5 and TRBJ1-3, with D unclear. This sequence originates from a female donor with ankylosing spondylitis or in good health (not recorded which). Here the CDR3 reads CASSYSGVGNTIYF. The CDR3 DNA is TGTGCCAGCAGTTATAGCGGAGTTGGAAACACCATATATTTT.